The 30 T cell receptor beta chains below all came from one sample that was sequenced in a study of blood T cell repertoires in COVID-19. The protocol was immunoSEQ multiplex PCR, while the TCRdb copy is restricted to in-frame clones and leaves out a portion. This table holds 200,000 or so clones, 80% found once. The specimen sequenced was PBMCs or T cells enriched from blood (not recorded which). The receptors here all came from a woman in her forties with acute COVID-19.

The chain is built from TRBV10-3 and TRBJ1-5; 8 nucleotides align to TRBD1. CDR3 size: 15 residues. V dropped 4 bases and J dropped 2; count of bases not matched to a gene: 4. Germline values: CDR1 ENHRY, CDR2 SYGVKD. For the CDR3, the DNA is TGTGCCATCAGTGGGTCGGACAGGGGCAATCAGCCCCAGCATTTT. Residues: CAISGSDRGNQPQHF.

V gene TRBV15 combines with J gene TRBJ2-3; 7 bases agree with TRBD1. The germline V gene encodes CDR1 LNHNV and CDR2 YYDKDF (reference sequence). V lost 0 bases and J lost 4; bases outside the gene matches: 16. CDR3 length: 19 amino acids. The chain's CDR3 is CATSRELRTGRGIADTQYF. CDR3 DNA sequence: TGTGCCACCAGCAGAGAGTTACGAACGGGCAGGGGGATCGCAGATACGCAGTATTTT.

The chain joins TRBV7-2 to TRBJ2-1; 8 bases map to TRBD2. Germline V CDR1 and CDR2: SGHTA, FQGNSA. The CDR3 is 18 amino acids. The V and J ends lost 5 bases and 7 bases, in that order; junction bases with no gene match: 19. The CDR3 sequence is CASSSVSAGATSSNEQFF. In nucleotides, the CDR3 is TGTGCCAGCAGCAGCGTGTCAGCGGGGGCGACTAGTTCAAATGAGCAGTTCTTC. Variable domain in full (rest from reference TRBV7-2 and TRBJ2-1): GAGVSQSPSNKVTEKGKDVELRCDPISGHTALYWYRQSLGQGLEFLIYFQGNSAPDKSGLPSDRFSAERTGGSVSTLTIQRTQQEDSAVYLCASSSVSAGATSSNEQFFGPGTRLTVL.

The rearrangement joins TRBV30 to TRBJ1-2; 9 nucleotides match TRBD1. The J segment lost 1 base and the V segment lost 3 bases, leaving 3 bases of the junction unmatched. CDR3 length: 14 amino acids. Germline V gives CDR1 GTSNPN, CDR2 SVGIG (reference sequence). In nucleotides, the CDR3 is TGTGCCTGGAGAGGACAGGGGCGTAACTATGGCTACACCTTC. It specifies CAWRGQGRNYGYTF.

This clone occurred a few times. The V call is TRBV6-5, the J call TRBJ1-4; the match to TRBD1 covers 9 bases. Germline trimming cut 5 bases from V and 4 bases from J; bases unmatched to any gene: 2. The CDR3 covers 14 residues. Germline-derived CDR1 and CDR2 are MNHEY and SVGAGI. The CDR3 DNA reads as TGTGCCAGCAGTAAGGGACAGGGTAATGAAAAACTGTTTTTT. The encoded protein is CASSKGQGNEKLFF.

The chain recombines TRBV2 with TRBJ1-6, with D perhaps TRBD1 (5 bases). This CDR3 is built from 15 residues. Germline V CDR1 and CDR2: SNHLY, FYNNEI. The ends were cut back, 6 bases at V and 7 bases at J, with 16 bases in the middle. The CDR3, as DNA: TGTGCCAGCAGGCCACGGGGACTTGCAAATTCACCCCTCCACTTT. It codes for CASRPRGLANSPLHF.

V gene TRBV6-5 combines with J gene TRBJ1-4, with TRBD1 matching over 7 bases. The CDR3 is made up of 15 amino acids. Unmatched junction bases numbered 0, after V lost 2 bases and J lost 0 bases. Germline V CDR1 and CDR2: MNHEY, SVGAGI. CDR3 in amino acids: CASSYGTATNEKLFF. The CDR3 DNA follows: TGTGCCAGCAGTTACGGGACAGCAACTAATGAAAAACTGTTTTTT.

The rearrangement joins TRBV25-1 to TRBJ1-1; 7 bases fit TRBD1. J gave up 5 bases and V 5 bases, and 11 bases lay outside the gene matches. Looked up from germline, CDR1 is MGHDK and CDR2 is SYGVNS. The CDR3 is made up of 15 amino acids. CDR3 DNA sequence: TGTGCCAGCAGTCCACCCCCGACAGGGAGAACTGAAGCTTTCTTT. Its translation is CASSPPPTGRTEAFF.

The chain carries TRBV28 and TRBJ2-3, with a weak D call TRBD1 (6 bases). Trimming cost V 5 bases and J 1 base, with 16 bases left between them. The V gene's germline CDR1 is MDHEN and CDR2 SYDVKM. The CDR3 runs 16 residues. CDR3 in amino acids: CASSTWGTRGTDTQYF. The CDR3 coding sequence is TGTGCCAGCAGTACCTGGGGGACACGGGGCACAGATACGCAGTATTTT.

Only one count was recorded for this clone. This chain connects TRBV6-5 to TRBJ2-1; 7 bases align to TRBD2. J gave up 8 bases and V 5 bases, and 3 bases lay outside the gene matches. Germline V lookup: CDR1 MNHEY, CDR2 SVGAGI. The length of the CDR3 is 12 residues. CDR3 loop: CASSTSVYEQFF. The CDR3 DNA follows: TGTGCCAGCAGTACTAGCGTCTATGAGCAGTTCTTC.

The chain links TRBV16 to TRBJ2-1, with 9 bases matching TRBD1. CDR1 and CDR2 from the germline V gene are KGHSY and FQNENV. The CDR3 contains 17 residues. V shed 0 bases, J shed 7 bases, and the junction held 10 bases outside the gene matches. This CDR3 is CASSQSGTGFVGNEQFF. The CDR3 DNA reads as TGTGCCAGCAGCCAATCCGGGACAGGGTTTGTGGGAAATGAGCAGTTCTTC.

This clone was seen at least ten times. The rearrangement uses TRBV7-9 and TRBJ1-6; TRBD1 matches at 10 bases. The CDR3 runs 16 residues. CDR1 and CDR2 (germline): SEHNR, FQNEAQ (reference sequence). Losses at the gene ends were 6 bases for V and 8 bases for J; bases not matched to a gene: 10. Here the CDR3 DNA reads TGTGCCAGCAGAAACCCGGGACAGGGGTTTTATTCACCCCTCCACTTT. Its translation: CASRNPGQGFYSPLHF.

This chain joins TRBV24-1 and TRBJ1-1, with D possibly being TRBD1 (6 bases). Germline loops: CDR1 KGHDR, CDR2 SFDVKD. The CDR3 has 13 amino acids. Trimming took 4 bases from V and 10 from J, leaving 15 bases between them. The CDR3 bases are TGTGCCACCAGTGACTATGACAGGACGGGAGCTTTCTTT. This sequence encodes CATSDYDRTGAFF.

The chain is built from TRBV6-5 and TRBJ1-1; 7 nucleotides match TRBD1. Trimming removed 4 bases from V and 8 bases from J; junction bases left unmatched: 4. Germline CDR1 is MNHEY and CDR2 is SVGAGI. The CDR3 has 12 residues. The CDR3 loop is CASSLQGREAFF. CDR3 coding DNA: TGTGCCAGCAGTTTACAGGGGAGAGAAGCTTTCTTT.

The genes are TRBV6-6 and TRBJ2-7; unclear D gene. The germline CDR1 and CDR2 sequences are MNHNY and SVGAGI (reference sequence). V was cut by 8 bases and J by 3 bases, with 11 bases left in between. The CDR3 extends over 12 amino acids. CDR3 protein: CASVSALYEQYF. In DNA form, the CDR3 reads TGTGCCAGCGTGAGCGCACTCTACGAGCAGTACTTC.

The chain recombines TRBV12-3 or TRBV12-4 with TRBJ2-5; maybe TRBD2 (6 bases). V lost 6 bases to trimming and J lost 1 base, with 9 bases between them. The CDR3 runs to 13 residues. The CDR3 sequence is CASSPSAQETQYF. The CDR3 DNA follows: TGTGCCAGCAGCCCTAGCGCCCAAGAGACCCAGTACTTC.

In its sample, this clone was seen a few times. The genes are TRBV18 and TRBJ2-7, with unresolved D. The CDR3 totals 13 residues. Germline loops: CDR1 KGHSH, CDR2 LQKENI. V was trimmed by 2 bases and J by 2 bases, leaving 7 bases between them. DNA of the CDR3: TGTGCCAGCTCACCAGGCACCACCTACGAGCAGTACTTC. The encoded protein is CASSPGTTYEQYF. Full variable domain (rest looked up from reference TRBV18 and TRBJ2-7): NAGVMQNPRHLVRRRGQEARLRCSPMKGHSHVYWYRQLPEEGLKFMVYLQKENIIDESGMPKERFSAEFPKEGPSILRIQQVVRGDSAAYFCASSPGTTYEQYFGPGTRLTVT.

V gene TRBV7-2 combines with J gene TRBJ1-5; 7 nucleotides match TRBD1. V shed 5 bases, J shed 7 bases, and the junction held 5 bases outside the gene matches. The germline gives CDR1 SGHTA, CDR2 FQGNSA. CDR3 size: 13 residues. The CDR3 region is CASSPRQGQPQHF. DNA of the CDR3: TGTGCCAGCAGCCCACGACAGGGCCAGCCCCAGCATTTT.

V is TRBV2 and J is TRBJ1-5; a weak D match, TRBD1 (5 bases). The CDR3 contains 14 residues. The V gene lost 6 bases and the J gene lost 3 bases, with 12 bases spanning the gap. Looked up from germline, CDR1 is SNHLY and CDR2 is FYNNEI. The DNA for the CDR3 is TGTGCCAGCAGCCTAGACAGTTTCAATCAGCCCCAGCATTTT. As protein: CASSLDSFNQPQHF.

This rearrangement joins TRBV6-5 to TRBJ1-1; tentative D call: TRBD1 (6 bases). The CDR3 has 13 residues. Germline lookup yields CDR1 MNHEY and CDR2 SVGAGI. V was pared by 8 bases and J by 4 bases, with 14 bases between. CDR3 amino acids: CASVRTVGTEAFF. The CDR3 nucleotides read TGTGCCAGCGTAAGGACAGTAGGCACTGAAGCTTTCTTT.

The V and J genes are TRBV19 and TRBJ2-3; weak D call: TRBD2 (5 bases). This CDR3 is 13 amino acids long. The germline V gene encodes CDR1 LNHDA and CDR2 SQIVND (reference sequence). The V end was cut by 7 bases, the J end by 4 bases, with 12 bases between. Here the CDR3 DNA reads TGTGCCAGTAAAGGGAGTGGGGCAGATACGCAGTATTTT. Protein sequence: CASKGSGADTQYF. Variable domain in full (rest from reference TRBV19 and TRBJ2-3): DGGITQSPKYLFRKEGQNVTLSCEQNLNHDAMYWYRQDPGQGLRLIYYSQIVNDFQKGDIAEGYSVSREKKESFPLTVTSAQKNPTAFYLCASKGSGADTQYFGPGTRLTVL.

V gene TRBV5-4 combines with J gene TRBJ1-1; maybe TRBD1 (5 bases). The CDR3 is 17 amino acids. Trimming removed 2 bases at V and 2 bases at J, with 19 bases between. CDR1 SGHNT and CDR2 YYREEE come from the germline V gene (reference sequence). CDR3 in DNA: TGTGCCAGCAGCTTTGAACAGGCCGTTGTGGGAAACACTGAAGCTTTCTTT. Translation: CASSFEQAVVGNTEAFF.

The chain uses TRBV7-2 and TRBJ1-4; 8 positions agree with TRBD1. Germline V gene sequence: CDR1 SGHTA, CDR2 FQGNSA. V gave up 4 bases and J gave up 8 bases; unmatched junction bases: 9. The CDR3 is 15 residues long. The CDR3 nucleotides read TGTGCCAGCAGCTCCACCGGGACAGGACTAGAAAAACTGTTTTTT. This codes for CASSSTGTGLEKLFF.

This sequence joins TRBV5-1 and TRBJ1-5; possible D gene TRBD1, 6 bases. Germline loops: CDR1 SGHRS, CDR2 YFSETQ. Trimming cost V 0 bases and J 5 bases, with 12 bases left between them. This CDR3 has 15 amino acids. CDR3 protein: CASSLDGGSDQPQHF. In DNA, the CDR3 is TGCGCCAGCAGCTTGGATGGGGGCAGTGATCAGCCCCAGCATTTT.

The chain links TRBV3-1 (or the pseudogene TRBV3-2) to TRBJ1-1, with D possibly matching TRBD1 (5 bases). V dropped 3 bases and J dropped 4 bases, with 15 bases sitting between them. The CDR3 is 15 amino acids. Germline V gives CDR1 LGHDT, CDR2 YNNKEL (reference sequence). As DNA, the CDR3 is TGTGCCAGCAGCCAGAGAGGGGCGGGGAGCACTGAAGCTTTCTTT. Its protein product is CASSQRGAGSTEAFF.

This clone was seen a single time. This sequence joins TRBV6-5 and TRBJ1-1; D might be TRBD1 (5 bases). Germline CDR1 MNHEY, CDR2 SVGAGI. Trimming stripped 8 bases from V and 1 base from J, with 11 bases between. The CDR3 is made up of 13 amino acids. The CDR3 loop reads CASGPTANTEAFF. The CDR3 DNA reads TGTGCCAGCGGCCCGACAGCGAACACTGAAGCTTTCTTT.

The chain combines TRBV5-4 with TRBJ2-1; the match to TRBD2 covers 11 bases. This CDR3 spans 16 amino acids. The V segment lost 0 bases and the J segment 2 bases; nucleotides outside the gene matches: 1. Germline V gene sequence: CDR1 SGHNT, CDR2 YYREEE (reference sequence). CDR3 DNA sequence: TGTGCCAGCAGCTTGGAACTAGCGGGGGCCTACAATGAGCAGTTCTTC. This gives the protein CASSLELAGAYNEQFF.

The rearrangement joins TRBV5-1 to TRBJ2-4, with TRBD2 matching over 12 bases. V lost 3 bases to trimming and J lost 6 bases; unmatched junction nucleotides: 4. This CDR3 comprises 15 residues. CDR1 and CDR2 from the germline V gene are SGHRS and YFSETQ. The CDR3 reads CASSYATSGGNIQYF. The CDR3 DNA reads TGCGCCAGCAGCTATGCGACTAGCGGGGGAAACATTCAGTACTTC.

The rearrangement links TRBV10-3 to TRBJ1-4, with 10 bases matching TRBD1. The CDR3 sequence is 12 residues long. V shed 9 bases and J 6 bases; nucleotides not matched to a gene: 1. Per germline, CDR1 ENHRY and CDR2 SYGVKD. The CDR3 bases are TGTGCCATAGGGACAGGGGATGAAAAACTGTTTTTT. Protein: CAIGTGDEKLFF.

This clone was counted only a few times. CDR3 nucleotide sequence: TGTGCCACCACCCGGGGGGCTGGGGCCAACGTCCTGACTTTC. Its translation is CATTRGAGANVLTF. This chain joins TRBV19 and TRBJ2-6, with TRBD2 matching over 7 bases. The J segment lost 2 bases and the V segment lost 10 bases, leaving 5 bases of the junction unmatched. Per the germline V gene, CDR1 is LNHDA and CDR2 is SQIVND (reference sequence). The CDR3 is 14 amino acids. Based on the CDR3 plus reference TRBV19 and TRBJ2-6, the full variable domain is DGGITQSPKYLFRKEGQNVTLSCEQNLNHDAMYWYRQDPGQGLRLIYYSQIVNDFQKGDIAEGYSVSREKKESFPLTVTSAQKNPTAFYLCATTRGAGANVLTFGAGSRLTVL.